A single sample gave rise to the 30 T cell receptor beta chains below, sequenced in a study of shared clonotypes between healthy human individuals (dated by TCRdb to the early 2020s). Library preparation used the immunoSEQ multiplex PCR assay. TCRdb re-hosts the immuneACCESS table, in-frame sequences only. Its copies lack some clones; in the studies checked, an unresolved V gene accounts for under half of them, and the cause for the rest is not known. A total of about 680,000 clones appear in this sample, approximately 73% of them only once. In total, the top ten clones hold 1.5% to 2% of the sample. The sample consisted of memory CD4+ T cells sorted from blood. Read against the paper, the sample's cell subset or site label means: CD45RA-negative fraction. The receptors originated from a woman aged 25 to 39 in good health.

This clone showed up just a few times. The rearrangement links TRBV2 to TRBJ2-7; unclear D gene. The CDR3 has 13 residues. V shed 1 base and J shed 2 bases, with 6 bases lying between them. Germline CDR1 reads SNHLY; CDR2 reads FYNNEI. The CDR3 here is CASSEGRTYEQYF. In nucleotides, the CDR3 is TGTGCCAGCAGTGAAGGGCGGACCTACGAGCAGTACTTC.

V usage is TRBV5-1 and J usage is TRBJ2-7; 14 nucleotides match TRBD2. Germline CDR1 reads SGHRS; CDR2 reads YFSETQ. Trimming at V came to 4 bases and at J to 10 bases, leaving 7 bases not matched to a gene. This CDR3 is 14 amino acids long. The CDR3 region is CASSPTGTSGSQYF. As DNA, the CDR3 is TGCGCCAGCAGCCCAACCGGGACTAGCGGGAGCCAGTACTTC.

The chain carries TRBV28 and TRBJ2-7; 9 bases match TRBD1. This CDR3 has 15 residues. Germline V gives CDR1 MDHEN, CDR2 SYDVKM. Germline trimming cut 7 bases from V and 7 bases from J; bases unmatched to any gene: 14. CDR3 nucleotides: TGTGCCAGCACCCCCGGGGGACAGGGTTTGGGGGAGCAGTACTTC. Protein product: CASTPGGQGLGEQYF. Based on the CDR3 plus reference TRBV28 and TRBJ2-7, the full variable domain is DVKVTQSSRYLVKRTGEKVFLECVQDMDHENMFWYRQDPGLGLRLIYFSYDVKMKEKGDIPEGYSVSREKKERFSLILESASTNQTSMYLCASTPGGQGLGEQYFGPGTRLTVT.

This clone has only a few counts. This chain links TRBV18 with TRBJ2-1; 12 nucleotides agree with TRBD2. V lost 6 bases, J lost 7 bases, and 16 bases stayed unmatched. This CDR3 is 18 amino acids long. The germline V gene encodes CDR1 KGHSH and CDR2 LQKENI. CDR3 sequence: CASSHSGSTSGSLNEQFF. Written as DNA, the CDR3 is TGTGCCAGCTCCCACTCGGGGTCGACTAGCGGGAGTTTAAATGAGCAGTTCTTC.

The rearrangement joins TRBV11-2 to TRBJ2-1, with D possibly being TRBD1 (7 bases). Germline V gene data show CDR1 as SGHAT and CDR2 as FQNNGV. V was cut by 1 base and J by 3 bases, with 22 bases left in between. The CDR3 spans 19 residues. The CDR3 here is CASSLVGLVAGQSYNEQFF. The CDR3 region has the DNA TGTGCCAGCAGCTTAGTCGGATTGGTGGCGGGACAGAGCTACAATGAGCAGTTCTTC.

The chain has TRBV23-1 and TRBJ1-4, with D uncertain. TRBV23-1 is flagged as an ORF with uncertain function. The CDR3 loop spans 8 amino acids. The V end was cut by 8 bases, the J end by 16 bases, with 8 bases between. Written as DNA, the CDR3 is TGCGCCAGCTCTCTGCAGTTTTTT. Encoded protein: CASSLQFF.

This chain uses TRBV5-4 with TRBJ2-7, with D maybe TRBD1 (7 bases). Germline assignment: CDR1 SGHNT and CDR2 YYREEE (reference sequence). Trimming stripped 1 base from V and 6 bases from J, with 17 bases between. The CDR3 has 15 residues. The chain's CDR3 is CASSLSSGAGGEQYF. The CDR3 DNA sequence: TGTGCCAGCAGCTTGTCTTCGGGAGCAGGGGGCGAGCAGTACTTC.

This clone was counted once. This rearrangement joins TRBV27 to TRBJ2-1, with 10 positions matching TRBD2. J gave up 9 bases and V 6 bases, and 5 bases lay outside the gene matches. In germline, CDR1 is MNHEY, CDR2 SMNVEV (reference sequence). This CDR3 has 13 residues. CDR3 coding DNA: TGTGCCAGCAGGCCGGGACTAGCGCCTGAGCAGTTCTTC. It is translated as CASRPGLAPEQFF.

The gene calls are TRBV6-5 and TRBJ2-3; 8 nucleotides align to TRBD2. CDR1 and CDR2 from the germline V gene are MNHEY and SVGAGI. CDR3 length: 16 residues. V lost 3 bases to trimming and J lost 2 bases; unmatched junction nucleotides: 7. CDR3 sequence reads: CASSYTGTSITDTQYF. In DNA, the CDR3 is TGTGCCAGCAGTTATACCGGGACTAGTATCACAGATACGCAGTATTTT.

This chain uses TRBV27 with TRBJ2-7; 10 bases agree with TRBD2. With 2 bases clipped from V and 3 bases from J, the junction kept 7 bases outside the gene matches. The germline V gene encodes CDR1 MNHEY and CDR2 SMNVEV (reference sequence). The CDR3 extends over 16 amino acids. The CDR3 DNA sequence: TGTGCCAGCAGTTTAGCAGCGGGAGGGCCGGTCTACGAGCAGTACTTC. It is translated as CASSLAAGGPVYEQYF.

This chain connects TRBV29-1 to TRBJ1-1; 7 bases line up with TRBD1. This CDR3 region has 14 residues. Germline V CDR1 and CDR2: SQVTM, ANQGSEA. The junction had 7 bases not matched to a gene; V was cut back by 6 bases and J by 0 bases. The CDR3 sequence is CSVGTEFLNTEAFF. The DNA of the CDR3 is TGCAGCGTAGGGACAGAATTCTTGAACACTGAAGCTTTCTTT.

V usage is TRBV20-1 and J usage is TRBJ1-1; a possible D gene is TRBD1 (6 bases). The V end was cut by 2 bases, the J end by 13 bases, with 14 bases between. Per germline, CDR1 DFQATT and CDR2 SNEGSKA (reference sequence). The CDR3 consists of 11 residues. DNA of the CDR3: TGCAGTGCTAGAACAGGGCGTAAGGGTTTCTTT. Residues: CSARTGRKGFF.

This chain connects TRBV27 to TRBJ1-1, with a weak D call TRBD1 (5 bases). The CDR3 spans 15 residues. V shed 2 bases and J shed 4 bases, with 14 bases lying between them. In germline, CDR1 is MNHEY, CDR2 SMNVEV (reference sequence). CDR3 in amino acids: CASSLQGLGGTEAFF. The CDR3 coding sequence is TGTGCCAGCAGTTTACAGGGACTGGGGGGCACTGAAGCTTTCTTT.

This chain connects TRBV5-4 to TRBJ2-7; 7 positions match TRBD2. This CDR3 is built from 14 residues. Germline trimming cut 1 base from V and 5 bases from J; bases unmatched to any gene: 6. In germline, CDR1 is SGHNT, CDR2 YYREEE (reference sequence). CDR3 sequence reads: CASSLRLAADEQYF. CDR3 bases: TGTGCCAGCAGCTTGAGACTAGCCGCCGACGAGCAGTACTTC.

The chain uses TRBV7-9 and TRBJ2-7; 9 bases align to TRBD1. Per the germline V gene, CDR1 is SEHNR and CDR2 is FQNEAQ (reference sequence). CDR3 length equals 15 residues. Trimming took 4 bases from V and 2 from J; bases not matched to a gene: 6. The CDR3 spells CASSSLGTGTYEQYF. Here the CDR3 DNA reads TGTGCCAGCAGCTCCCTCGGGACAGGGACCTACGAGCAGTACTTC.

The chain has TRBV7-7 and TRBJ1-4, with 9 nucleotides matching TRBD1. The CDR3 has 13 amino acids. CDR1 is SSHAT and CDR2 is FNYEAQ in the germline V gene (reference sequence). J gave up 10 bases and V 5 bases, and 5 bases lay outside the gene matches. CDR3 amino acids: CASSPDRGGKLFF. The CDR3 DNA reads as TGTGCCAGCAGCCCCGACAGGGGGGGAAAACTGTTTTTT. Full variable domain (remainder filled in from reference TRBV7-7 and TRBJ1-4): GAGVSQSPRYKVTKRGQDVTLRCDPISSHATLYWYQQALGQGPEFLTYFNYEAQPDKSGLPSDRFSAERPEGSISTLTIQRTEQRDSAMYRCASSPDRGGKLFFGSGTQLSVL.

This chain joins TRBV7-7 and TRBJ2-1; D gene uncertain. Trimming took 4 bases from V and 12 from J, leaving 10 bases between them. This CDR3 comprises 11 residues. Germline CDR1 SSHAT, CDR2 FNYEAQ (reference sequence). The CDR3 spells CASSSGRRQFF. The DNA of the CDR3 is TGTGCCAGCAGCTCCGGAAGAAGGCAGTTCTTC.

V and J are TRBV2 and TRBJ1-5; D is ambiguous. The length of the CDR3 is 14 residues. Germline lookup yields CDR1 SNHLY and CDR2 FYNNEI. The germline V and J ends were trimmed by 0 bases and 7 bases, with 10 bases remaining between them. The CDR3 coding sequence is TGTGCCAGCAGTGAAGCTCCGGGAGGCCAGCCCCAGCATTTT. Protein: CASSEAPGGQPQHF.

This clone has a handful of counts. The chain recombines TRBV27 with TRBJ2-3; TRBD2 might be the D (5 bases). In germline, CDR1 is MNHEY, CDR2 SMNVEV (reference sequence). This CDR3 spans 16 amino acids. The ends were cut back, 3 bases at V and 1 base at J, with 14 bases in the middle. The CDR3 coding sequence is TGTGCCAGCAGTTTCCAGGTCGGGATAGGCACAGATACGCAGTATTTT. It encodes CASSFQVGIGTDTQYF.

CDR3 in amino acids: CASSLQGLYEQYF. The CDR3 coding sequence is TGTGCCAGTAGTCTACAGGGGCTCTACGAGCAGTACTTC. V and J are TRBV19 and TRBJ2-7; 7 bases fit TRBD1. The CDR3 is 13 residues long. Germline CDR1 LNHDA, CDR2 SQIVND (reference sequence). V trimming: 5 bases; J trimming: 3 bases; junction bases outside the gene matches: 4.

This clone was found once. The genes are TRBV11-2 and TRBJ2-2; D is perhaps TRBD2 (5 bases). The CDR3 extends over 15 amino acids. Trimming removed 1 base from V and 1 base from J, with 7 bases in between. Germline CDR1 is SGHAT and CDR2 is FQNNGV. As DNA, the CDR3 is TGTGCCAGCAGCTTAGTAGCGCTGAACACCGGGGAGCTGTTTTTT. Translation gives CASSLVALNTGELFF. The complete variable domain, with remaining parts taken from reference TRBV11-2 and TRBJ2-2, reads EAGVAQSPRYKIIEKRQSVAFWCNPISGHATLYWYQQILGQGPKLLIQFQNNGVVDDSQLPKDRFSAERLKGVDSTLKIQPAKLEDSAVYLCASSLVALNTGELFFGEGSRLTVL.

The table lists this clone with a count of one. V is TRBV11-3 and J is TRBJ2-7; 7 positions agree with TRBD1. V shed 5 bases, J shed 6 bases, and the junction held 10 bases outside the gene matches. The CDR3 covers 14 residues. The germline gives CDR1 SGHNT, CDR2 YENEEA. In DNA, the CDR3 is TGTGCCAGCAGCCCCCAGGGGGTAGCTAGCGAGCAGTACTTC. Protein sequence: CASSPQGVASEQYF.

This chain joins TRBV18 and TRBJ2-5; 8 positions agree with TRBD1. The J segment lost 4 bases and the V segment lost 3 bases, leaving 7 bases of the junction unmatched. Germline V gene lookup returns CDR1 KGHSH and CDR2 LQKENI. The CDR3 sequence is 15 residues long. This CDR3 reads CASSPPSRGRETQYF. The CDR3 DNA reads TGTGCCAGCTCACCCCCCTCCAGGGGGCGAGAGACCCAGTACTTC.

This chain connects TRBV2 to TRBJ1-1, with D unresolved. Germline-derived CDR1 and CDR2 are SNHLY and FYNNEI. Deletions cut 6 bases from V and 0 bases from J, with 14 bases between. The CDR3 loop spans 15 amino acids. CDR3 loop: CASSPQAVMNTEAFF. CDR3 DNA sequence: TGTGCCAGCAGCCCCCAGGCGGTTATGAACACTGAAGCTTTCTTT.

This CDR3 is CASRELGNTIYF. Here the CDR3 DNA reads TGTGCCAGCAGGGAGTTGGGAAACACCATATATTTT. The V call is TRBV5-5, the J call TRBJ1-3; no reliable D call. The length of the CDR3 is 12 residues. Germline V lookup: CDR1 SGHKS, CDR2 YYEKEE (reference sequence). The V end lost 5 bases, the J end lost 4 bases, and 7 bases lay between the germline ends.

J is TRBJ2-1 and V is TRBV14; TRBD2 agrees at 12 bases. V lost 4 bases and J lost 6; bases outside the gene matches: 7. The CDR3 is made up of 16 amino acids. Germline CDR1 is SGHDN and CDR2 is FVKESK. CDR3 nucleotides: TGTGCCAGCAGCCTACAAGGACTAGCGGGACGCAATGAGCAGTTCTTC. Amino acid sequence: CASSLQGLAGRNEQFF.

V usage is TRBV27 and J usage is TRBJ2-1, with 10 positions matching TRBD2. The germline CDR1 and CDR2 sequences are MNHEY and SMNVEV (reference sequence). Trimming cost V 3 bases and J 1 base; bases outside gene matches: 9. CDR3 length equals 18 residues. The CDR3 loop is CASSLLAGDGGSYNEQFF. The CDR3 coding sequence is TGTGCCAGCAGTTTGCTAGCGGGAGACGGTGGGTCCTACAATGAGCAGTTCTTC.

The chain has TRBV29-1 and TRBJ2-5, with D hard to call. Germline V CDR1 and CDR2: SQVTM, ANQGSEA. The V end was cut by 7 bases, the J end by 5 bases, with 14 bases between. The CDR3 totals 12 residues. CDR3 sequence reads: CSARGVGETQYF. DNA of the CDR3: TGCAGCGCTCGTGGGGTCGGGGAGACCCAGTACTTC.

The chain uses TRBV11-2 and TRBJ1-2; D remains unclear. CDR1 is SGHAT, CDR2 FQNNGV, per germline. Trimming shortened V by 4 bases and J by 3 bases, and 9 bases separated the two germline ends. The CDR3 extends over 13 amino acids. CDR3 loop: CASSSLRDYGYTF. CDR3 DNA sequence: TGTGCCAGCAGCTCCCTGAGGGACTATGGCTACACCTTC.

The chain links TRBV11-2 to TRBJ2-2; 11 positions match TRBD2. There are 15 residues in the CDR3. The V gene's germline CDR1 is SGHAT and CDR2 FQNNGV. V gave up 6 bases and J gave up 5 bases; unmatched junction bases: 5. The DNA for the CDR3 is TGTGCCAGCAGGATAGCGGGAGGGCGGACCGGGGAGCTGTTTTTT. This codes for CASRIAGGRTGELFF. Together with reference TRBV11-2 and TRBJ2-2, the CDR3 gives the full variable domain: EAGVAQSPRYKIIEKRQSVAFWCNPISGHATLYWYQQILGQGPKLLIQFQNNGVVDDSQLPKDRFSAERLKGVDSTLKIQPAKLEDSAVYLCASRIAGGRTGELFFGEGSRLTVL.